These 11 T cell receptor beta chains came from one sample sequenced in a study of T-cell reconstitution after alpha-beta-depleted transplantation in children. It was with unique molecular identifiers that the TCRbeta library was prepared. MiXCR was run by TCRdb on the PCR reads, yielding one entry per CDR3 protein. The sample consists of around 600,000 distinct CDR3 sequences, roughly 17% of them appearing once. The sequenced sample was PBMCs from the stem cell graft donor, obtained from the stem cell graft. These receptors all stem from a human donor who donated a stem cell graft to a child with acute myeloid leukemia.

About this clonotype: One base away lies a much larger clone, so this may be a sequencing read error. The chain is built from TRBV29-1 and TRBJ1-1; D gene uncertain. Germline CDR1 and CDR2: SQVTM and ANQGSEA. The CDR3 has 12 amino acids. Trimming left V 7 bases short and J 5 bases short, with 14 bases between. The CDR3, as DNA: TGCAGCGCCCTGGAAGCGCGGACTGAAGCTTTCTTT. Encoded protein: CSALEARTEAFF.

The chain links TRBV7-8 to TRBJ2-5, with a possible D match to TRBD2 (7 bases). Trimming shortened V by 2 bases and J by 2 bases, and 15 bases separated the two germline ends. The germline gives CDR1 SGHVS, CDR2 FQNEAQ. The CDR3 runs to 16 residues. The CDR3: CASSLRGGAPQETQYF. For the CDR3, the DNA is TGTGCCAGCAGCTTAAGGGGGGGCGCGCCACAAGAGACCCAGTACTTC.

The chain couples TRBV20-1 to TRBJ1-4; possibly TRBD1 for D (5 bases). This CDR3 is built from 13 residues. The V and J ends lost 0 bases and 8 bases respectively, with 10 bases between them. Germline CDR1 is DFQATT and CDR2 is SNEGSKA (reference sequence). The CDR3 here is CSARDSRDEKLFF. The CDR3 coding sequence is TGCAGTGCTAGAGATTCCAGGGACGAAAAACTGTTTTTT.

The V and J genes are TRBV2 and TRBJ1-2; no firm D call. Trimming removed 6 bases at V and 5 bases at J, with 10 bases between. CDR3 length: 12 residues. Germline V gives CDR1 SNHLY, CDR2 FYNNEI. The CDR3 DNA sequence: TGTGCCAGCAGGGACTTACGATATGGCTACACCTTC. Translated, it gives CASRDLRYGYTF.

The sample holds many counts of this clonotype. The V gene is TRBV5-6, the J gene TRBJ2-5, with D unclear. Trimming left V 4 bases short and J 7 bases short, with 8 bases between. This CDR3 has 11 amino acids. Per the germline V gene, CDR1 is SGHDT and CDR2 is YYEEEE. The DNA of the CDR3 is TGTGCCAGCAGCCTGTCATCGACCCAGTACTTC. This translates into CASSLSSTQYF.

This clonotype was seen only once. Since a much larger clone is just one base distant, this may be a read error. In DNA, the CDR3 is TGCAGCTCCACAGAGGTCCAGGAGACCCAGTACTTC. Amino acid sequence: CSSTEVQETQYF. The chain employs TRBV29-1 and TRBJ2-5; no firm D call. Germline values: CDR1 SQVTM, CDR2 ANQGSEA. The CDR3 runs 12 residues. V lost 8 bases to trimming and J lost 5 bases, with 15 bases between them.

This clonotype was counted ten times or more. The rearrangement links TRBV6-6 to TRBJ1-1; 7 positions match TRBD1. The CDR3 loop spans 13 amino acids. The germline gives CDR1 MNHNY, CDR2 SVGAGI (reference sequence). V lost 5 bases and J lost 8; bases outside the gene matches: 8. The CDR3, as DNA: TGTGCCAGCAGTACGCCCAGGGGGAACGAAGCTTTCTTT. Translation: CASSTPRGNEAFF.

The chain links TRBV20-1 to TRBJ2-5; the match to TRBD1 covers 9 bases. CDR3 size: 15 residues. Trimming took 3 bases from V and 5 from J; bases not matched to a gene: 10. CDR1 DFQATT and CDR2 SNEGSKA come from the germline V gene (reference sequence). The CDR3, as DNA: TGCAGTGCTAGCTACCGGGACAGGGTGGTCGAGACCCAGTACTTC. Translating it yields CSASYRDRVVETQYF.

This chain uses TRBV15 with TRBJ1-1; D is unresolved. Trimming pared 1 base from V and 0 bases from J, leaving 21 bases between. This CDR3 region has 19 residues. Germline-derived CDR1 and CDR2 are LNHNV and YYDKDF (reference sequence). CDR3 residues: CATSRVGRGWSRLNTEAFF. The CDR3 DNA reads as TGTGCCACCAGCAGAGTCGGTAGAGGGTGGAGCCGTCTGAACACTGAAGCTTTCTTT.

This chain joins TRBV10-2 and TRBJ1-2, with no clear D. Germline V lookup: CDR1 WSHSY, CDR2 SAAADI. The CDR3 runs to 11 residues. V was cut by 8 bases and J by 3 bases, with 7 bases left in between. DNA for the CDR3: TGCGCCAGCGAGGACGACTATGGCTACACCTTC. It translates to CASEDDYGYTF.

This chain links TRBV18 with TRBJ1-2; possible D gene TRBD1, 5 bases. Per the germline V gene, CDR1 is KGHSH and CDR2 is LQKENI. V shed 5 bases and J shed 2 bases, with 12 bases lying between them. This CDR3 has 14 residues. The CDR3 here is CASSAQQENYGYTF. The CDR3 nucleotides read TGTGCCAGCTCAGCGCAACAGGAGAACTATGGCTACACCTTC.